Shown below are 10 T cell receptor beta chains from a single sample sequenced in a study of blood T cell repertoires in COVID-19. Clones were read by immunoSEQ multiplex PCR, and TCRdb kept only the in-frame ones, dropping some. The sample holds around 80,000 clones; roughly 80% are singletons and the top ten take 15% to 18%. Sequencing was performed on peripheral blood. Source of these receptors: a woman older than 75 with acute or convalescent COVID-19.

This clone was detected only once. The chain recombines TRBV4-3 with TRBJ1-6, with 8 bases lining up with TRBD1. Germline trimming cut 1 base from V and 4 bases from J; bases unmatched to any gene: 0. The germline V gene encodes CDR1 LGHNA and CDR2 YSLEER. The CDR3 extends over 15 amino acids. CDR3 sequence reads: CASSQGTGYNSPLHF. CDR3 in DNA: TGCGCCAGCAGCCAAGGGACAGGGTATAATTCACCCCTCCACTTT.

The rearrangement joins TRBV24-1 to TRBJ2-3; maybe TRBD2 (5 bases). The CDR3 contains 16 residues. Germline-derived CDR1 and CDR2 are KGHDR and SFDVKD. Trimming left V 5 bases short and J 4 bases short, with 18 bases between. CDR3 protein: CATSGADSTSSDTQYF. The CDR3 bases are TGTGCCACCAGTGGGGCGGACTCTACTTCTTCAGATACGCAGTATTTT.

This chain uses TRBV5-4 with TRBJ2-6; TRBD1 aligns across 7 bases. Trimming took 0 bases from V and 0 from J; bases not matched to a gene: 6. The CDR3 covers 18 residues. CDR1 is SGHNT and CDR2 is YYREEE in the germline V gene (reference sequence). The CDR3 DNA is TGTGCCAGCAGCTTGGAAGGGGGCCTCCCCTCTGGGGCCAACGTCCTGACTTTC. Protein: CASSLEGGLPSGANVLTF.

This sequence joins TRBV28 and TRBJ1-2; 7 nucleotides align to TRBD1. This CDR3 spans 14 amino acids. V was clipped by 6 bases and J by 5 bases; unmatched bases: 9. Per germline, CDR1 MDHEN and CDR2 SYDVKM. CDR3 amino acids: CASRLTGPPYGYTF. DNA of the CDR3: TGTGCCAGCAGACTGACAGGGCCCCCTTATGGCTACACCTTC.

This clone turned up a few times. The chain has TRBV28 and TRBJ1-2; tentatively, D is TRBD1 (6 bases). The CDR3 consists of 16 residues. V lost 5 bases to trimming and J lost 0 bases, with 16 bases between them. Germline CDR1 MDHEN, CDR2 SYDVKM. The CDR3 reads CASSPIDTGTNYGYTF. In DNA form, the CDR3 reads TGTGCCAGCAGTCCAATTGACACAGGGACTAACTATGGCTACACCTTC.

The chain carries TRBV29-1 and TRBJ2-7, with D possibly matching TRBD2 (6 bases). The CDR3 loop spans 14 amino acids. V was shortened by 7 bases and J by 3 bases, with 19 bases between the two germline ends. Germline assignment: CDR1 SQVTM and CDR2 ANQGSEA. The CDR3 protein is CSARGISEGYEQYF. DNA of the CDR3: TGCAGCGCGCGAGGGATCTCGGAGGGCTACGAGCAGTACTTC.

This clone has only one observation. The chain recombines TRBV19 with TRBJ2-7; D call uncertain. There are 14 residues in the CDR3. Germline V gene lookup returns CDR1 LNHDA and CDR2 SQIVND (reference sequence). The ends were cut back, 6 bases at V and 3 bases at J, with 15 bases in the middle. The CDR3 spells CASSIPGLYYEQYF. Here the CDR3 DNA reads TGTGCCAGTAGCATTCCCGGGTTGTACTACGAGCAGTACTTC.

CDR3 sequence reads: CASSPANYGYTF. The CDR3 nucleotides read TGTGCCAGCAGCCCAGCTAACTATGGCTACACCTTC. The chain combines TRBV11-2 with TRBJ1-2; D is unresolved. Germline V gene sequence: CDR1 SGHAT, CDR2 FQNNGV. The CDR3 length is 12 residues. Trimming shortened V by 5 bases and J by 0 bases, and 4 bases separated the two germline ends.

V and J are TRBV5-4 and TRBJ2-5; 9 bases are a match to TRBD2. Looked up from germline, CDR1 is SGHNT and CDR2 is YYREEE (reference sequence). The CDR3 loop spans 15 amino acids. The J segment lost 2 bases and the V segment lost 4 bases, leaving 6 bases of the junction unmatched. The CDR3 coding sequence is TGTGCCAGCAGCATGGGACTAGCTCAGCAAGAGACCCAGTACTTC. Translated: CASSMGLAQQETQYF.

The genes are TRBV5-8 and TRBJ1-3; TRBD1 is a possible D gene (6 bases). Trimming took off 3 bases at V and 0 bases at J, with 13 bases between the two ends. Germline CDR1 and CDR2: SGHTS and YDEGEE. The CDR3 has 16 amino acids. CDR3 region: CASSSVQGFSGNTIYF. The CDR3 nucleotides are TGTGCCAGCAGCTCAGTCCAGGGGTTCTCTGGAAACACCATATATTTT.